This section outlines one T cell receptor beta chain sequence together with its context. These data originate in a study of somatic mutations in cytotoxic T cells in rheumatoid arthritis. Germline lookup yields CDR1 SGHAT and CDR2 FQDESV (reference sequence). V was trimmed by 5 bases and J by 4 bases, leaving 14 bases between them. This CDR3 contains 14 residues. The protocol was immunoSEQ multiplex PCR, while the TCRdb copy is restricted to in-frame clones and leaves out a portion. The sample consists of more than 13,000 clones, more than 65% of them appearing once. The chain carries TRBV11-1 and TRBJ1-2; the D is unclear. The sample consisted of CD8+ T cells sorted from blood. The clonotype originates from an adult with rheumatoid arthritis. This CDR3 is CASSPRESLYGYTF. CDR3 nucleotides: TGTGCCAGCAGCCCCCGGGAGTCGCTCTATGGCTACACCTTC.